A single sample gave rise to the 27 T cell receptor beta chains below, sequenced in a study of blood T cell repertoires in COVID-19. The table came from immunoSEQ multiplex PCR; TCRdb's copy has only in-frame clones and leaves some out. Among 55,000 or so clones listed, 85% were seen once. The specimen sequenced was peripheral blood. The receptors were gathered from a human donor in a cohort sampled during active COVID-19.

The rearrangement links TRBV5-5 to TRBJ1-1, with 9 bases identical to TRBD1. CDR1 and CDR2 from the germline V gene are SGHKS and YYEKEE (reference sequence). J was trimmed by 4 bases and V by 0 bases; bases with no gene match: 7. This CDR3 has 16 residues. The CDR3 sequence: CASSLGRGTGSTEAFF. The CDR3 DNA sequence: TGTGCCAGCAGCTTGGGGCGCGGGACAGGGTCCACTGAAGCTTTCTTT.

This clone showed up many times. The chain employs TRBV5-6 and TRBJ2-5; 7 bases fit TRBD2. Germline V gene sequence: CDR1 SGHDT, CDR2 YYEEEE. The length of the CDR3 is 14 residues. V lost 3 bases to trimming and J lost 9 bases; unmatched junction nucleotides: 11. CDR3: CASSSKGLPLPQYF. DNA of the CDR3: TGTGCCAGCAGCTCCAAGGGACTACCGCTGCCCCAGTACTTC.

V gene TRBV7-8 combines with J gene TRBJ2-7; 9 bases fit TRBD2. CDR1 SGHVS and CDR2 FQNEAQ come from the germline V gene. Germline trimming cut 1 base from V and 6 bases from J; bases unmatched to any gene: 4. The CDR3 totals 14 residues. The CDR3 nucleotides are TGTGCCAGCAGCTTAGGTAGCGGGAGTGTCGAGCAGTACTTC. It translates to CASSLGSGSVEQYF.

The CDR3 DNA reads TGTGCCACCAAGACAGGGGGCTTCTACAATGAGCAGTTCTTC. Its protein product is CATKTGGFYNEQFF. The chain employs TRBV6-6 and TRBJ2-1, with 10 bases identical to TRBD1. V lost 10 bases and J lost 3; bases outside the gene matches: 6. The CDR3 is 14 amino acids. Per the germline V gene, CDR1 is MNHNY and CDR2 is SVGAGI (reference sequence).

The chain recombines TRBV15 with TRBJ2-5; D possibly corresponds to TRBD2 (6 bases). The CDR3 is made up of 15 amino acids. The germline V and J ends were trimmed by 0 bases and 2 bases, with 10 bases remaining between them. The germline gives CDR1 LNHNV, CDR2 YYDKDF (reference sequence). The chain's CDR3 is CATSRDPGTQETQYF. Here the CDR3 DNA reads TGTGCCACCAGCAGAGATCCGGGGACTCAAGAGACCCAGTACTTC.

In the case of this clone: An end of the junction differs from the germline gene, which may be a read error. The V gene is TRBV18, the J gene TRBJ2-7; 7 bases map to TRBD2. The CDR3 contains 14 residues. Germline values: CDR1 KGHSH, CDR2 LQKENI. CDR3 region: CASSPIGLERGPHF. CDR3 DNA: TGTGCCAGCTCACCAATAGGACTAGAACGTGGTCCACACTTC.

The chain joins TRBV12-5 to TRBJ1-4, with 9 bases matching TRBD1. Germline V gives CDR1 LGHNT, CDR2 FRNRAP. Losses at the gene ends were 5 bases for V and 0 bases for J; bases not matched to a gene: 4. This CDR3 region has 16 residues. DNA of the CDR3: TGTGCTAGTGGTCCCGGGACAGGGCCAACTAATGAAAAACTGTTTTTT. Its protein is CASGPGTGPTNEKLFF.

J is TRBJ2-7 and V is TRBV7-6; tentative D call: TRBD1 (5 bases). CDR3 size: 15 residues. V lost 0 bases and J 4 bases, leaving 13 bases between the germline ends. Germline V gene sequence: CDR1 SGHVS, CDR2 FNYEAQ. The chain's CDR3 is CASSLALGQEYEQYF. In nucleotides, the CDR3 is TGTGCCAGCAGCTTAGCGCTGGGGCAGGAGTACGAGCAGTACTTC.

The J gene is TRBJ2-3, the V gene TRBV6-4; 7 bases align to TRBD1. V lost 4 bases, J lost 2 bases, and 6 bases stayed unmatched. The CDR3 contains 15 residues. Germline CDR1 MRHNA, CDR2 SNTAGT. The CDR3 here is CASSGQGTSTDTQYF. The CDR3 DNA reads as TGTGCCAGCAGTGGACAGGGAACTTCCACAGATACGCAGTATTTT.

This sequence joins TRBV4-3 and TRBJ2-2, with 7 bases lining up with TRBD2. V was pared by 6 bases and J by 2 bases, with 3 bases of the junction left unmatched. The germline gives CDR1 LGHNA, CDR2 YSLEER. This CDR3 contains 14 residues. CDR3 residues: CASRRESNTGELFF. Here the CDR3 DNA reads TGCGCCAGCAGGCGGGAGAGTAACACCGGGGAGCTGTTTTTT.

The V call is TRBV11-1, the J call TRBJ2-5, with TRBD1 matching 11 bases. Germline V gene lookup returns CDR1 SGHAT and CDR2 FQDESV (reference sequence). V was clipped by 1 base and J by 3 bases; unmatched bases: 4. The CDR3 is made up of 16 amino acids. The CDR3 here is CASSLDLGQGEETQYF. CDR3 sequence (DNA): TGTGCCAGCAGCTTAGATCTGGGACAGGGGGAAGAGACCCAGTACTTC.

The chain is built from TRBV5-6 and TRBJ1-2; possible D gene TRBD1, 5 bases. V was pared by 0 bases and J by 0 bases, with 9 bases between. The CDR3 sequence is 15 residues long. The germline V gene has CDR1 SGHDT and CDR2 YYEEEE. CDR3 nucleotide sequence: TGTGCCAGCAGCTTGGTGGGGGGGTCTAACTATGGCTACACCTTC. This gives the protein CASSLVGGSNYGYTF.

The chain has TRBV4-3 and TRBJ2-5; tentatively, D is TRBD1 (6 bases). Germline CDR1 is LGHNA and CDR2 is YSLEER. The CDR3 has 14 residues. The ends were cut back, 3 bases at V and 9 bases at J, with 17 bases in the middle. CDR3 nucleotides: TGCGCCAGCAGCCAGGCACAGGGTACTCCTCCCCAGTACTTC. Amino acid sequence: CASSQAQGTPPQYF.

This clone occurred a few times. The chain has TRBV13 and TRBJ1-4; D is possibly TRBD1 (6 bases). Deletions cut 6 bases from V and 7 bases from J, with 12 bases between. This CDR3 has 13 amino acids. Germline V gene lookup returns CDR1 PRHDT and CDR2 FYEKMQ (reference sequence). The CDR3 DNA reads TGTGCCAGCAGACGGGGGGCGGGTGAAAAACTGTTTTTT. Protein: CASRRGAGEKLFF.

The chain is built from TRBV28 and TRBJ1-2; 8 bases line up with TRBD1. Looked up from germline, CDR1 is MDHEN and CDR2 is SYDVKM. The CDR3 extends over 13 amino acids. The V gene end was trimmed by 3 bases and the J gene end by 7 bases; junction bases not matched to a gene: 4. CDR3 sequence: CASSLGQVLGYTF. The CDR3 DNA follows: TGTGCCAGCAGTTTGGGACAGGTGCTTGGCTACACCTTC.

The chain carries TRBV5-5 and TRBJ1-1; 11 nucleotides match TRBD1. The length of the CDR3 is 17 residues. V shed 6 bases, J shed 1 base, and the junction held 11 bases outside the gene matches. Germline lookup yields CDR1 SGHKS and CDR2 YYEKEE (reference sequence). For the CDR3, the DNA is TGTGCCAGCACACGGACCCGGACAGGGGGCGAGAACACTGAAGCTTTCTTT. This sequence encodes CASTRTRTGGENTEAFF.

This clone was found a few times. V usage is TRBV29-1 and J usage is TRBJ1-1, with TRBD1 matching 7 bases. The germline V gene has CDR1 SQVTM and CDR2 ANQGSEA. The CDR3 loop spans 15 amino acids. The junction had 10 bases not matched to a gene; V was cut back by 2 bases and J by 4 bases. CDR3 residues: CSVEKAGGRSTEAFF. CDR3 DNA: TGCAGCGTTGAAAAGGCAGGGGGAAGGAGCACTGAAGCTTTCTTT.

V gene TRBV14 combines with J gene TRBJ2-5, with 9 bases aligning to TRBD2. Trimming cost V 0 bases and J 5 bases; bases outside gene matches: 10. The CDR3 covers 17 residues. Germline V gene lookup returns CDR1 SGHDN and CDR2 FVKESK. Here the CDR3 DNA reads TGTGCCAGCAGCCAAGAGAGAGATAGCGGGAGTCACGAGACCCAGTACTTC. It specifies CASSQERDSGSHETQYF.

By its share, this clone is medium-sized. The rearrangement joins TRBV7-9 to TRBJ2-3; TRBD2 agrees at 9 bases. V gave up 4 bases and J gave up 4 bases; unmatched junction bases: 9. The CDR3 spans 16 residues. Germline V gives CDR1 SEHNR, CDR2 FQNEAQ (reference sequence). This CDR3 is CASSSGLALFADTQYF. Here the CDR3 DNA reads TGTGCCAGCAGCTCCGGACTAGCGCTTTTCGCAGATACGCAGTATTTT.

V usage is TRBV9 and J usage is TRBJ2-1, with 8 bases that match TRBD2. Germline loops: CDR1 SGDLS, CDR2 YYNGEE. The CDR3 totals 15 residues. With V trimmed by 3 bases and J by 4 bases, 6 bases remained unmatched. CDR3 protein: CASSAFTSGYNEQFF. The CDR3 nucleotides read TGTGCCAGCAGCGCATTCACTAGCGGTTACAATGAGCAGTTCTTC.

The chain uses TRBV6-2 or TRBV6-3 and TRBJ2-3, with 7 bases identical to TRBD2. The length of the CDR3 is 16 residues. The junction had 7 bases not matched to a gene; V was cut back by 2 bases and J by 2 bases. The germline V gene has CDR1 MNHEY and CDR2 SVGEGT. The DNA of the CDR3 is TGTGCCAGCAGTTACGGCCTAGCGGATTACACAGATACGCAGTATTTT. Amino acids: CASSYGLADYTDTQYF.

The rearrangement links TRBV24-1 to TRBJ2-1; the D gene is possibly TRBD2 (6 bases). Germline CDR1 KGHDR, CDR2 SFDVKD. This CDR3 has 15 amino acids. V shed 0 bases and J shed 6 bases, with 11 bases lying between them. Written as DNA, the CDR3 is TGTGCCACCAGTGATTTGCTTGTCGGGAGCAATGAGCAGTTCTTC. Translation gives CATSDLLVGSNEQFF.

The chain couples TRBV14 to TRBJ2-7, with a weak D call TRBD2 (6 bases). Trimming stripped 5 bases from V and 6 bases from J, with 8 bases between. CDR1 is SGHDN and CDR2 is FVKESK in the germline V gene. The CDR3 totals 11 residues. The DNA of the CDR3 is TGTGCCAGCAGCGGACTACGCGAGCAGTACTTC. Translating it yields CASSGLREQYF. Full variable domain (remainder filled in from reference TRBV14 and TRBJ2-7): EAGVTQFPSHSVIEKGQTVTLRCDPISGHDNLYWYRRVMGKEIKFLLHFVKESKQDESGMPNNRFLAERTGGTYSTLKVQPAELEDSGVYFCASSGLREQYFGPGTRLTVT.

CDR3 loop: CASAAGGTYEQYF. Written as DNA, the CDR3 is TGTGCCAGCGCCGCAGGGGGAACCTACGAGCAGTACTTC. This chain links TRBV7-3 with TRBJ2-7, with 7 bases lining up with TRBD1. This CDR3 spans 13 amino acids. CDR1 and CDR2 from the germline V gene are SGHTA and FQGTGA. The J segment lost 2 bases and the V segment lost 8 bases, leaving 6 bases of the junction unmatched.

J is TRBJ2-1 and V is TRBV7-2; 13 positions match TRBD2. This CDR3 is 15 amino acids long. CDR1 and CDR2 (germline): SGHTA, FQGNSA. Losses at the gene ends were 3 bases for V and 6 bases for J; bases not matched to a gene: 2. DNA of the CDR3: TGTGCCAGCAGCTTTTGGACTAGCGGGAGCAATGAGCAGTTCTTC. Translation gives CASSFWTSGSNEQFF.

A single count supports this clone. The chain's CDR3 is CASSLGRGRGNTIYF. The CDR3 DNA sequence: TGTGCCAGCAGCCTAGGCAGGGGGCGCGGAAACACCATATATTTT. The chain uses TRBV7-8 and TRBJ1-3; 8 positions match TRBD1. The CDR3 has 15 amino acids. The J segment lost 4 bases and the V segment lost 5 bases, leaving 7 bases of the junction unmatched. Germline CDR1 reads SGHVS; CDR2 reads FQNEAQ.

This chain connects TRBV7-6 to TRBJ1-1; D is possibly TRBD1 (5 bases). CDR1 and CDR2 from the germline V gene are SGHVS and FNYEAQ. Trimming took 1 base from V and 3 from J, leaving 9 bases between them. The CDR3 contains 14 residues. Here the CDR3 reads CASSLGWGDTEAFF. The CDR3 DNA sequence: TGTGCCAGCAGCTTAGGTTGGGGGGACACTGAAGCTTTCTTT.